Listed below are T cell receptor beta chains from one sample, sequenced in a study of T cells in Graves' hyperthyroidism and ophthalmopathy. TCRdb independently ran MiXCR on the multiplex PCR reads; one entry per CDR3 protein. The sample shows a few hundred thousand distinct CDR3 sequences, around 17% of them seen only once. The material sequenced was blood. The receptors derive from a man in his forties with Graves' hyperthyroidism. CDR3s leave out the opening cysteine and the closing phenylalanine or tryptophan. Only some rows state a clone size, as once, few, many or a class for expanded clones.

v_gene	abundance	j_gene	CDR3aa
TRBV7-2	many	TRBJ1-4	ASSLRRDEKLF
TRBV2	NA	TRBJ2-5	ASSDATSGQETQY
TRBV7-2	NA	TRBJ1-3	ASSPLQGGNTIY
TRBV28	many	TRBJ2-3	ASSLPGEMQIDTQY
TRBV11-2	once	TRBJ2-5	ASSLPGQGETQY
TRBV4-2	NA	TRBJ2-2	ASSQRTSDTGELF
TRBV27	few	TRBJ2-2	ASSSRLAGGSDTGELF
TRBV18	NA	TRBJ2-3	ASSPGPSSDTQY
TRBV10-2	few	TRBJ1-6	ASIKQGARGSPLH
TRBV28	NA	TRBJ2-7	ASSRFHEQY
TRBV20-1	many	TRBJ2-7	SARSGAGVYNEQY
TRBV20-1	many	TRBJ2-3	SAPTTPMGLTDTQY
TRBV28	NA	TRBJ2-3	ASSQTGFGVTDTQY
TRBV18	many	TRBJ1-1	ASSPPIQLNTEAF
TRBV6-1	NA	TRBJ2-1	ASTPGLWSASSYNEQF
TRBV11-2	many	TRBJ2-1	ASSYIGDYNEQF
TRBV6-1	few	TRBJ2-2	ASAPTSNTGELF
TRBV5-6	NA	TRBJ2-5	ASSLPDRYQETQY
TRBV7-2	few	TRBJ1-1	ASSFSDGNTEAF
TRBV6-1	NA	TRBJ1-4	ASSRQEAATNEKLF
TRBV7-2	NA	TRBJ1-3	ASSPNAGQISGNTIY
TRBV7-9	NA	TRBJ1-5	ASSATGGGNQPQH
TRBV30	many	TRBJ1-2	AWSPSGPQGYT
TRBV6-1	many	TRBJ2-3	ASRGSRLGTDTQY
TRBV16	few	TRBJ1-2	ASSPTITEKRAGDYGYT
TRBV5-1	many	TRBJ1-5	ASRPDSQGPQH
TRBV2	many	TRBJ1-1	ASSEWDRAEAF
TRBV30	NA	TRBJ1-2	AWLILNGQKNMDYT
TRBV6-1	many	TRBJ1-6	ASTDPGTGVSPLH
TRBV29-1	NA	TRBJ1-4	SAHRVCEKLF
TRBV4-3	many	TRBJ2-2	ASSQLDTGELF